This T cell receptor (beta chain) originates from a study of PD-1 blockade in classical Hodgkin lymphoma. Study-wide findings and caveats: Newly diagnosed patients were reported to exhibit reduced baseline TCR diversity relative to healthy donors.

TCRdb keeps only in-frame clones here, not all; method: immunoSEQ multiplex PCR. The table shows just under 65,000 clones, with around 90% occurring only once. Time point meaning: cycle 4 day 1 (C4D1), after six to seven weeks of nivolumab. Patients all relapsed after autologous stem cell transplantation, and there was variation in brentuximab vedotin exposure. Comment on this clone: Antigen unknown.

The V segment lost 5 bases and the J segment 6 bases; nucleotides outside the gene matches: 3. The germline V gene encodes CDR1 SGHAT and CDR2 FQNNGV. There are 14 residues in the CDR3. The chain couples TRBV11-2 to TRBJ2-1, with 11 nucleotides matching TRBD2. Specimen: peripheral blood mononuclear cells (PBMCs), collected before the fourth cycle of nivolumab. This sequence was found in a human donor with classical Hodgkin lymphoma. DNA for the CDR3: TGTGCCAGCAGCCGACTAGCGGGAAGCAATGAGCAGTTCTTC. Protein: CASSRLAGSNEQFF.